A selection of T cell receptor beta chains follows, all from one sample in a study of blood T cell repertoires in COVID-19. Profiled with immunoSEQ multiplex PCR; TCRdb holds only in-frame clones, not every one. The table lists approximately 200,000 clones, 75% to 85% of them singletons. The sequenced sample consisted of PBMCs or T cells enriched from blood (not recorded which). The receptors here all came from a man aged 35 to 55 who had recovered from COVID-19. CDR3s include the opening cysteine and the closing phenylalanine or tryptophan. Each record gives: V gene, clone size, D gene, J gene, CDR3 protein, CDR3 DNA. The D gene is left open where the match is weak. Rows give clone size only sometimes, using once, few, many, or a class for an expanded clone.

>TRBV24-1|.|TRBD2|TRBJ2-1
CATSDVSGSSYNEQFF
TGTGCCACCAGTGACGTCAGCGGGAGCTCCTACAATGAGCAGTTCTTC
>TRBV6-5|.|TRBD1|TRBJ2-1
CASSSPGQGKNEQFF
TGTGCCAGCAGTTCCCCGGGACAGGGAAAAAATGAGCAGTTCTTC
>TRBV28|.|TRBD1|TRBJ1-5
CASSAGDRALQPQHF
TGTGCCAGCAGCGCCGGCGACAGGGCTTTACAGCCCCAGCATTTT
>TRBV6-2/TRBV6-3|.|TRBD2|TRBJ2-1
CASSYSGLAGRFNEQFF
TGTGCCAGCAGTTACTCAGGACTAGCGGGAAGGTTCAATGAGCAGTTCTTC
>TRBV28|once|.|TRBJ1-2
CASSFTYLRGYTF
TGTGCCAGCAGTTTCACCTACCTTCGCGGCTACACCTTC
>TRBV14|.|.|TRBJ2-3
CASSQDLSGATDTQYF
TGTGCCAGCAGCCAAGACTTAAGCGGAGCAACAGATACGCAGTATTTT
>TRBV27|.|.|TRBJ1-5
CASRADLRGQPQHF
TGTGCCAGCAGGGCGGATTTACGAGGACAGCCCCAGCATTTT
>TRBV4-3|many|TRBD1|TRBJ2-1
CASSQRQGYNEQFF
TGCGCCAGCAGCCAAAGACAGGGGTACAATGAGCAGTTCTTC
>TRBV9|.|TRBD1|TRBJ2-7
CASSAQGQAYEQYF
TGTGCCAGCAGCGCCCAAGGACAGGCCTACGAGCAGTACTTC
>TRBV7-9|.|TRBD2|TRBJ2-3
CASSLRPSGVLTDTQYF
TGTGCCAGCAGCTTAAGGCCCAGCGGGGTACTCACAGATACGCAGTATTTT
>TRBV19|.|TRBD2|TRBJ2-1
CASSLVGREIEEQFF
TGTGCCAGTAGTCTCGTCGGGCGGGAGATCGAAGAGCAGTTCTTC
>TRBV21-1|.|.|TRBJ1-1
CASSKHNDLPRTGKSPEAFF
TGTGCCAGCAGCAAACATAACGACTTACCCCGGACAGGGAAGTCCCCTGAAGCTTTCTTT
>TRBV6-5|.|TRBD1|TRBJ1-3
CASYRGPGNTIYF
TGTGCCAGCTACAGGGGGCCTGGAAACACCATATATTTT
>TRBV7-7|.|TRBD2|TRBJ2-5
CASSLGTSGTQTQYF
TGTGCTAGCAGCTTAGGGACTAGCGGGACCCAGACCCAGTACTTC
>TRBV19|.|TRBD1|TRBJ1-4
CASSIRQGGPAGKLFF
TGTGCCAGTAGTATTAGACAGGGAGGACCCGCGGGAAAACTGTTTTTT
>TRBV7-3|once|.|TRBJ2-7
CASSLARTYEQYF
TGTGCCAGCAGCTTAGCCAGGACCTACGAGCAGTACTTC
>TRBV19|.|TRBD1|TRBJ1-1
CASSTTGTETLNTEAFF
TGTGCCAGTAGTACCACCGGGACAGAGACTTTGAACACTGAAGCTTTCTTT
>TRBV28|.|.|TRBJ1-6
CASSSAGDSYNSPLHF
TGTGCCAGCAGTTCAGCAGGGGACTCCTATAATTCACCCCTCCACTTT
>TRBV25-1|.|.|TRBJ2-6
CASSDGASGANVLTF
TGTGCCAGCAGTGATGGGGCCTCTGGGGCCAACGTCCTGACTTTC
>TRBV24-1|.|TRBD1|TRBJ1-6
CATSDGQGSSPLHF
TGTGCCACCAGTGACGGACAGGGTAGCTCACCCCTCCACTTT
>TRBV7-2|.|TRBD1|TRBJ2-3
CASSLQGALTDTQYF
TGTGCCAGCAGCTTACAGGGGGCGCTGACAGATACGCAGTATTTT
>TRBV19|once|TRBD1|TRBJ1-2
CASSIRGGSHGYTF
TGTGCCAGTAGTATAAGAGGGGGCAGTCATGGCTACACCTTC
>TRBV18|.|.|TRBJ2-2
CASSPDRANTGELFF
TGTGCCAGCTCACCAGACAGAGCGAACACCGGGGAGCTGTTTTTT
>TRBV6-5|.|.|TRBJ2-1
CASSYTGRGLDEQFF
TGTGCCAGCAGTTACACAGGGCGCGGCTTAGATGAGCAGTTCTTC
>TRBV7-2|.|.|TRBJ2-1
CASVTRWRNAPINEQFF
TGTGCCAGCGTCACCCGCTGGCGGAATGCCCCAATCAATGAGCAGTTCTTC
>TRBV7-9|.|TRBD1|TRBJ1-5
CASSLVRGDRGQPQHF
TGTGCCAGCAGCTTAGTTCGGGGAGACAGGGGTCAGCCCCAGCATTTT
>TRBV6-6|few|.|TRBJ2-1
CASSVGLHEQFF
TGTGCCAGCAGTGTGGGACTTCATGAGCAGTTCTTC
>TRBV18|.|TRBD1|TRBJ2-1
CASSPQGAGNEQFF
TGTGCCAGCTCACCACAGGGGGCCGGGAATGAGCAGTTCTTC
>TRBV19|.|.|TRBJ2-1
CASSISGSSYNEQFF
TGTGCCAGTAGTATATCGGGGAGCTCCTACAATGAGCAGTTCTTC
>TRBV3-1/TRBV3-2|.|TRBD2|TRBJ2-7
CASSQTHLAGAYEQYF
TGTGCCAGCAGCCAAACCCACCTAGCGGGGGCCTACGAGCAGTACTTC
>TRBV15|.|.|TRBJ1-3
CATSRDLWGVSGNTIYF
TGTGCCACCAGCAGAGATCTCTGGGGGGTATCTGGAAACACCATATATTTT
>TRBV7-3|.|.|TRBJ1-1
CATSTGPVGEAFF
TGTGCCACGTCGACAGGTCCGGTGGGTGAAGCTTTCTTT
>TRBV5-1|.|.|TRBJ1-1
CASSEQQGRKAFF
TGCGCCAGCAGCGAACAACAGGGACGGAAAGCTTTCTTT
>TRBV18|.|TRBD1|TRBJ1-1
CASSPRTGENTEAFF
TGTGCCAGCTCACCCCGGACAGGGGAAAACACTGAAGCTTTCTTT
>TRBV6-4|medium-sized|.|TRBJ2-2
CASSEGTNTGELFF
TGTGCCAGCAGTGAGGGGACTAACACCGGGGAGCTGTTTTTT
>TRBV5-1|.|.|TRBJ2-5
CASSLLPEQETQYF
TGCGCCAGCAGCTTGCTTCCGGAGCAAGAGACCCAGTACTTC
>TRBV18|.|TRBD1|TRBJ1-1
CASSPGQDTEAFF
TGTGCCAGCTCACCGGGACAGGACACTGAAGCTTTCTTT
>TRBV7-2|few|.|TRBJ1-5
CASSPFTGGGQPQHF
TGTGCCAGCAGCCCCTTTACCGGTGGAGGTCAGCCCCAGCATTTT
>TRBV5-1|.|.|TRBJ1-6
CASRWGTGTNSPLHF
TGCGCCAGCAGATGGGGTACAGGGACTAATTCACCCCTCCACTTT
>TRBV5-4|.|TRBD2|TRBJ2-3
CASSWTSGEGHTDTQYF
TGTGCCAGCAGCTGGACTAGCGGGGAAGGGCACACAGATACGCAGTATTTT
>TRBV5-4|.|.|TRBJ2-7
CASSLALDSSYEQYF
TGTGCCAGCAGCTTGGCCCTGGACTCCTCCTACGAGCAGTACTTC
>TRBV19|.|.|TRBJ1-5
CASTPAGTHSNQPQHF
TGTGCCAGTACCCCCGCCGGGACACACAGCAATCAGCCCCAGCATTTT
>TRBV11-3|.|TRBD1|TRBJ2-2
CASSIGQGLNTGELFF
TGTGCCAGCAGCATTGGACAGGGTTTAAACACCGGGGAGCTGTTTTTT
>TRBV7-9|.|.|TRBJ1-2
CASSPKGSGINYGYTF
TGTGCCAGCAGCCCTAAGGGCTCAGGGATCAACTATGGCTACACCTTC
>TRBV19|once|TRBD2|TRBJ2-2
CASSGGRGTGELFF
TGTGCCAGTAGTGGTGGGAGGGGCACCGGGGAGCTGTTTTTT
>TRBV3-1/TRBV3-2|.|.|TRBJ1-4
CASSREGPLSNEKLFF
TGTGCCAGCAGCCGGGAGGGGCCACTCTCCAATGAAAAACTGTTTTTT
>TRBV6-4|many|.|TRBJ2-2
CASSDSGTGELFF
TGTGCCAGCAGTGACAGCGGCACCGGGGAGCTGTTTTTT
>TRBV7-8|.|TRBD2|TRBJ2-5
CASTIAGPQETQYF
TGTGCCAGCACTATAGCGGGACCGCAAGAGACCCAGTACTTC
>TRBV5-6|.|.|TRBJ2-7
CASSGTGPPNRGEQYF
TGTGCCAGCAGCGGAACCGGGCCACCAAACCGGGGCGAGCAGTACTTC
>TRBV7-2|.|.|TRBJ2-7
CASSLAGDVYF
TGTGCCAGCAGCTTAGCGGGAGACGTGTACTTC
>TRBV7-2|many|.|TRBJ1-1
CASSPRGPGDTEAFF
TGTGCCAGCAGCCCGAGAGGGCCGGGGGACACTGAAGCTTTCTTT
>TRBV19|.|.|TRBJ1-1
CASSIVGGDTEAFF
TGTGCCAGTAGTATAGTGGGGGGGGACACTGAAGCTTTCTTT
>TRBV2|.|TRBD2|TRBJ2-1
CASTVAGAGDNEQFF
TGTGCCAGCACGGTAGCGGGAGCCGGAGACAATGAGCAGTTCTTC
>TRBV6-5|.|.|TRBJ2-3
CASSYFGKGDTQYF
TGTGCCAGCAGTTACTTCGGGAAGGGAGATACGCAGTATTTT
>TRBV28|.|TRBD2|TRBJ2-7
CASSLGLAGSSHF
TGTGCCAGCAGTTTAGGGCTAGCGGGATCGTCCCACTTC
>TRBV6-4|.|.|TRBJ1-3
CASRSRQAVSGNTIYF
TGTGCCAGCAGATCGAGACAGGCCGTCTCTGGAAACACCATATATTTT
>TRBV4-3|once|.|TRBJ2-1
CASSQDLTSYNEQFF
TGCGCCAGCAGCCAAGACCTAACCTCCTACAATGAGCAGTTCTTC
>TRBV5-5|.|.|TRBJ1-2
CASSLDSHYGYTF
TGTGCCAGCAGCTTGGACAGTCACTATGGCTACACCTTC
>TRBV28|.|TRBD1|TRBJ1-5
CASSPSGTGVFLTQHF
TGTGCCAGCAGTCCTTCCGGGACAGGGGTTTTTTTAACCCAGCATTTT